Following are 27 T cell receptor beta chains from one sample sequenced in a study of blood T cell repertoires in COVID-19. The protocol was immunoSEQ multiplex PCR, while the TCRdb copy is restricted to in-frame clones and leaves out a portion. Here the sample spans roughly 210,000 clones, roughly 90% being singletons. Sequencing input: peripheral blood. These receptors were obtained from a man aged 65 to 79 with acute or convalescent COVID-19.

This chain connects TRBV15 to TRBJ1-2; D uncertain. Germline-derived CDR1 and CDR2 are LNHNV and YYDKDF (reference sequence). V lost 5 bases and J lost 6, with 10 bases in between. The CDR3 runs 12 residues. The CDR3 spells CATSRTEDGYTF. The CDR3 DNA sequence: TGTGCCACCAGCCGTACAGAAGATGGCTACACCTTC.

The chain recombines TRBV7-9 with TRBJ1-1; D ambiguous. Germline V CDR1 and CDR2: SEHNR, FQNEAQ (reference sequence). Trimming removed 2 bases from V and 4 bases from J, with 8 bases in between. This CDR3 has 13 amino acids. The CDR3 loop reads CASSLSTLTEAFF. The CDR3 coding sequence is TGTGCCAGCAGCTTAAGCACTCTCACTGAAGCTTTCTTT.

This chain uses TRBV2 with TRBJ1-4; a possible D gene is TRBD1 (6 bases). Trimming pared 6 bases from V and 0 bases from J, leaving 11 bases between. The CDR3 length is 15 residues. Per germline, CDR1 SNHLY and CDR2 FYNNEI. CDR3 sequence reads: CASRVRGATNEKLFF. CDR3 in DNA: TGTGCCAGCAGGGTCAGGGGAGCAACTAATGAAAAACTGTTTTTT.

The chain has TRBV6-2 or TRBV6-3 and TRBJ2-1; weak D call: TRBD2 (6 bases). The CDR3 is made up of 15 amino acids. V was pared by 1 base and J by 10 bases, with 17 bases between. Germline V gene lookup returns CDR1 MNHEY and CDR2 SVGEGT. The chain's CDR3 is CASSYLGLKGVEQFF. DNA of the CDR3: TGTGCCAGCAGTTACTTGGGACTCAAGGGAGTCGAGCAGTTCTTC.

The rearrangement joins TRBV28 to TRBJ2-1; 9 bases match TRBD2. The CDR3 runs to 16 residues. Germline V lookup: CDR1 MDHEN, CDR2 SYDVKM. V shed 4 bases and J 5 bases; nucleotides not matched to a gene: 9. The CDR3 DNA is TGTGCCAGCAGTTCCCTGGGACTAGCAGTAAACAATGAGCAGTTCTTC. It specifies CASSSLGLAVNNEQFF. Full variable domain (missing parts from reference TRBV28 and TRBJ2-1): DVKVTQSSRYLVKRTGEKVFLECVQDMDHENMFWYRQDPGLGLRLIYFSYDVKMKEKGDIPEGYSVSREKKERFSLILESASTNQTSMYLCASSSLGLAVNNEQFFGPGTRLTVL.

This clone was observed once. V is TRBV7-2 and J is TRBJ2-1; 7 positions agree with TRBD2. Losses at the gene ends were 0 bases for V and 3 bases for J; bases not matched to a gene: 5. The germline gives CDR1 SGHTA, CDR2 FQGNSA. This CDR3 has 16 residues. In DNA, the CDR3 is TGTGCCAGCAGCTTAGCAGTTCCTAGCGGCTACAATGAGCAGTTCTTC. The encoded protein is CASSLAVPSGYNEQFF.

V usage is TRBV5-4 and J usage is TRBJ2-1; 9 bases are a match to TRBD1. The CDR3 totals 17 residues. V lost 4 bases and J lost 3; bases outside the gene matches: 11. Germline V CDR1 and CDR2: SGHNT, YYREEE (reference sequence). CDR3 protein: CASSPSSAGQGYNEQFF. The CDR3 region has the DNA TGTGCCAGCAGCCCCTCTTCTGCGGGACAGGGCTACAATGAGCAGTTCTTC.

The chain uses TRBV6-6 and TRBJ2-1; 10 nucleotides line up with TRBD1. Germline V CDR1 and CDR2: MNHNY, SVGAGI (reference sequence). This CDR3 region has 16 residues. The V gene end was trimmed by 5 bases and the J gene end by 0 bases; junction bases not matched to a gene: 4. The CDR3 is CASSPGQGVSYNEQFF. As DNA, the CDR3 is TGTGCCAGCAGTCCCGGACAGGGGGTCTCCTACAATGAGCAGTTCTTC.

The chain carries TRBV6-5 and TRBJ2-1; 10 nucleotides match TRBD2. Unmatched junction bases numbered 6, after V lost 6 bases and J lost 4 bases. CDR3 length equals 15 residues. Per germline, CDR1 MNHEY and CDR2 SVGAGI. CDR3 DNA sequence: TGTGCCAGCAGGTCCTTGACTAGCGGGTACAATGAGCAGTTCTTC. Translating it yields CASRSLTSGYNEQFF.

The rearrangement uses TRBV19 and TRBJ2-2; a weak D match, TRBD1 (6 bases). The CDR3 extends over 14 amino acids. V gave up 7 bases and J gave up 1 base, with 10 bases separating them. Germline V gene lookup returns CDR1 LNHDA and CDR2 SQIVND (reference sequence). The CDR3 here is CASTNRVNTGELFF. For the CDR3, the DNA is TGTGCCAGTACTAACAGGGTGAACACCGGGGAGCTGTTTTTT.

This chain uses TRBV2 with TRBJ1-2; D is unclear. CDR3 length: 13 amino acids. V lost 3 bases and J 4 bases, leaving 9 bases between the germline ends. CDR1 SNHLY and CDR2 FYNNEI come from the germline V gene. The CDR3 spells CASSDDQVYGYTF. CDR3 in DNA: TGTGCCAGCAGTGATGATCAGGTCTATGGCTACACCTTC.

The chain uses TRBV4-2 and TRBJ2-3; D call uncertain. There are 18 residues in the CDR3. The ends were cut back, 0 bases at V and 0 bases at J, with 16 bases in the middle. Germline loops: CDR1 LGHNA, CDR2 YNFKEQ. Written as DNA, the CDR3 is TGTGCCAGCAGCCAAGAGTGGCTGGCCGATTCTAGCACAGATACGCAGTATTTT. This gives the protein CASSQEWLADSSTDTQYF.

The chain has TRBV18 and TRBJ2-7; 7 bases map to TRBD1. Germline CDR1 is KGHSH and CDR2 is LQKENI. Trimming cost V 3 bases and J 2 bases; bases outside gene matches: 4. This CDR3 contains 14 residues. The CDR3 spells CASSPTTGPYEQYF. DNA of the CDR3: TGTGCCAGCTCACCTACGACAGGGCCCTACGAGCAGTACTTC.

V gene TRBV6-5 combines with J gene TRBJ1-5; the match to TRBD1 covers 7 bases. The V gene's germline CDR1 is MNHEY and CDR2 SVGAGI. Losses at the gene ends were 4 bases for V and 0 bases for J; bases not matched to a gene: 3. CDR3 size: 15 residues. CDR3 protein: CASSLTGISNQPQHF. The CDR3 bases are TGTGCCAGCAGTTTGACAGGGATTAGCAATCAGCCCCAGCATTTT.

In its sample, this clone was seen once. CDR3 nucleotide sequence: TGTGCCAGTAGTATAGGGGGACTAGGGCGCAATGAGCAGTTCTTC. As protein: CASSIGGLGRNEQFF. V is TRBV19 and J is TRBJ2-1; 8 bases align to TRBD2. CDR1 and CDR2 from the germline V gene are LNHDA and SQIVND (reference sequence). The CDR3 runs to 15 residues. Trimming took 1 base from V and 6 from J; bases not matched to a gene: 5. The variable domain in full, with the rest retrieved from reference TRBV19 and TRBJ2-1, is DGGITQSPKYLFRKEGQNVTLSCEQNLNHDAMYWYRQDPGQGLRLIYYSQIVNDFQKGDIAEGYSVSREKKESFPLTVTSAQKNPTAFYLCASSIGGLGRNEQFFGPGTRLTVL.

J is TRBJ2-2 and V is TRBV21-1; TRBD1, as called in the table, went unchecked against the DNA. TRBV21-1 is shown as a pseudogene. The CDR3 consists of 13 residues. CDR3 sequence: CASSRGLSGELFF. The CDR3, as DNA: TGTGCCAGCAGCAGGGGGCTTAGCGGGGAGCTGTTTTTT.

The CDR3 loop is CASSPRRGASTDTQYF. The CDR3, as DNA: TGTGCCAGCAGTCCCCGTCGGGGGGCGAGCACAGATACGCAGTATTTT. The chain links TRBV28 to TRBJ2-3, with D tentatively TRBD2 (7 bases). Per germline, CDR1 MDHEN and CDR2 SYDVKM. This CDR3 region has 16 residues. Trimming removed 5 bases from V and 0 bases from J, with 15 bases in between. The variable domain in full, completed from reference TRBV28 and TRBJ2-3, reads DVKVTQSSRYLVKRTGEKVFLECVQDMDHENMFWYRQDPGLGLRLIYFSYDVKMKEKGDIPEGYSVSREKKERFSLILESASTNQTSMYLCASSPRRGASTDTQYFGPGTRLTVL.

This clone was seen a single time. This chain links TRBV25-1 with TRBJ1-2; no firm D call. Trimming removed 1 base at V and 8 bases at J, with 11 bases between. Germline V gene sequence: CDR1 MGHDK, CDR2 SYGVNS. The length of the CDR3 is 13 residues. The CDR3 DNA is TGTGCCAGCAGTGAATTGGAGTCCGGGGGCTACACCTTC. Residues: CASSELESGGYTF.

V gene TRBV6-6 combines with J gene TRBJ2-7; D is unclear. The germline V and J ends were trimmed by 8 bases and 3 bases, with 11 bases remaining between them. The CDR3 contains 12 residues. Germline V gives CDR1 MNHNY, CDR2 SVGAGI (reference sequence). The CDR3 is CASQNQVYEQYF. In DNA, the CDR3 is TGTGCCAGCCAGAACCAGGTCTACGAGCAGTACTTC.

The rearrangement uses TRBV11-1 and TRBJ1-1; D is perhaps TRBD1 (5 bases). CDR3 length: 15 amino acids. Trimming took 0 bases from V and 1 from J, leaving 9 bases between them. Germline values: CDR1 SGHAT, CDR2 FQDESV (reference sequence). CDR3 bases: TGTGCCAGCAGCTTAGCAGGCAGGGAGAACACTGAAGCTTTCTTT. Residues: CASSLAGRENTEAFF.

This CDR3 reads CASSPTVPSYEQYF. The CDR3 region has the DNA TGTGCCAGCAGTCCGACAGTCCCATCCTACGAGCAGTACTTC. The chain joins TRBV27 to TRBJ2-7; perhaps TRBD1 as D (5 bases). Germline values: CDR1 MNHEY, CDR2 SMNVEV (reference sequence). This CDR3 has 14 amino acids. Trimming cost V 5 bases and J 1 base, with 12 bases left between them.

The chain carries TRBV27 and TRBJ2-1; the match to TRBD2 covers 13 bases. Germline values: CDR1 MNHEY, CDR2 SMNVEV (reference sequence). Losses at the gene ends were 5 bases for V and 5 bases for J; bases not matched to a gene: 9. The CDR3 covers 17 residues. The CDR3 loop reads CASSPGLAGARDNEQFF. CDR3 nucleotides: TGTGCCAGCAGTCCAGGACTAGCGGGAGCGAGGGACAATGAGCAGTTCTTC.

There are a few counts of this clone. V is TRBV28 and J is TRBJ1-2; D gene ambiguous. The CDR3 runs 11 residues. The germline V and J ends were trimmed by 7 bases and 3 bases, with 6 bases remaining between them. From germline, CDR1 is MDHEN and CDR2 SYDVKM. CDR3 protein: CASKSDYGYTF. Here the CDR3 DNA reads TGTGCCAGCAAATCGGACTATGGCTACACCTTC.

The gene calls are TRBV5-1 and TRBJ2-7, with 15 positions matching TRBD2. Germline assignment: CDR1 SGHRS and CDR2 YFSETQ. Trimming cost V 3 bases and J 6 bases; bases outside gene matches: 4. The CDR3 spans 15 residues. The CDR3 nucleotides read TGCGCCAGCAGCTCCCAGGGACTAGCGGGAGGCGAGCAGTACTTC. It specifies CASSSQGLAGGEQYF.

This chain connects TRBV19 to TRBJ2-2, with D perhaps matching TRBD2 (6 bases). This CDR3 is built from 16 residues. Germline CDR1 reads LNHDA; CDR2 reads SQIVND (reference sequence). V lost 3 bases, J lost 4 bases, and 15 bases lay in between. CDR3 region: CASSIAGLRGTGELFF. In nucleotides, the CDR3 is TGTGCCAGTAGTATCGCGGGGTTGAGGGGCACCGGGGAGCTGTTTTTT.

This chain uses TRBV21-1 with TRBJ2-7; the D call TRBD1 from the table was never checked on the DNA. TRBV21-1 is noted as a pseudogene. The length of the CDR3 is 14 residues. The chain's CDR3 is CASSPQVGVHEQYF. The CDR3 DNA reads TGTGCCAGCAGCCCTCAAGTAGGGGTACACGAGCAGTACTTC.

This clone was counted once. This chain connects TRBV30 to TRBJ1-5; 8 bases are shared with TRBD1. Germline CDR1 GTSNPN, CDR2 SVGIG (reference sequence). Trimming cost V 2 bases and J 1 base; bases outside gene matches: 7. This CDR3 region has 16 residues. The CDR3 sequence: CAWSLAGGRSNQPQHF. CDR3 nucleotide sequence: TGTGCCTGGAGTTTAGCAGGGGGCCGGAGCAATCAGCCCCAGCATTTT.